The rows below give T cell receptor beta chains drawn from one sample of a study of early T cells in non-severe SARS-CoV-2 infection. One entry per CDR3 protein, called by TCRdb with MiXCR from the 5' RACE reads. The table includes about 110,000 distinct CDR3 sequences, around 13% detected once. This specimen was whole blood, taken at baseline. These TCRs come from an adult who was a healthcare worker with PCR-confirmed SARS-CoV-2 infection or an uninfected control (not recorded which). CDR3s include the opening cysteine and the closing phenylalanine or tryptophan. A D gene is named only where the DNA matches it firmly. Expanded clones get a size class; other rows say once, few or many, or leave the size out.

J: TRBJ1-1; D: -; size: few; V: TRBV7-6; CDR3: CASSLRLGVLDTEAFF; DNA: TGTGCCAGCAGCTTACGGCTGGGGGTACTGGACACTGAAGCTTTCTTT
J: TRBJ1-2; D: -; size: many; V: TRBV12-3/TRBV12-4; CDR3: CASSLGTGEDYGYTF; DNA: TGTGCCAGCAGTCTCGGGACGGGGGAAGACTATGGCTACACCTTC
J: TRBJ1-4; D: -; size: many; V: TRBV24-1; CDR3: CATSDSRDFNEKLFF; DNA: TGTGCCACCAGTGATTCCCGGGACTTTAATGAAAAACTGTTTTTT
J: TRBJ1-4; D: -; size: -; V: TRBV20-1; CDR3: CSATKNEKLFF; DNA: TGCAGTGCTACTAAGAACGAAAAACTGTTTTTT
J: TRBJ2-5; D: TRBD2; size: few; V: TRBV5-1; CDR3: CASSPSPTGGETQYF; DNA: TGCGCCAGCAGCCCCTCCCCCACCGGGGGGGAGACCCAGTACTTC
J: TRBJ1-3; D: -; size: -; V: TRBV12-3/TRBV12-4; CDR3: CASSATGYMRNTIYF; DNA: TGTGCCAGCAGTGCTACGGGGTACATGAGAAACACCATATATTTT
J: TRBJ2-3; D: -; size: many; V: TRBV19; CDR3: CASSDLTGDTQYF; DNA: TGTGCCAGTAGTGACTTGACGGGAGATACGCAGTATTTT
J: TRBJ2-7; D: -; size: many; V: TRBV7-9; CDR3: CASSLGTVAYEQYF; DNA: TGTGCCAGCAGCTTAGGGACAGTAGCCTACGAGCAGTACTTC
J: TRBJ2-2; D: -; size: many; V: TRBV20-1; CDR3: CSARAAGSGELFF; DNA: TGCAGTGCTAGAGCGGCAGGGTCCGGGGAGCTGTTTTTT
J: TRBJ1-1; D: -; size: few; V: TRBV5-1; CDR3: CASSLSALPGLNTEAFF; DNA: TGCGCCAGCAGCTTGTCCGCACTGCCGGGGCTCAACACTGAAGCTTTCTTT
J: TRBJ2-7; D: -; size: -; V: TRBV29-1; CDR3: CSVGSGAYEQYF; DNA: TGCAGCGTTGGTAGCGGAGCCTACGAGCAGTACTTC
J: TRBJ2-3; D: -; size: -; V: TRBV9; CDR3: CASSVNQGWRSTDTQYF; DNA: TGTGCCAGCAGCGTAAACCAAGGATGGAGGAGCACAGATACGCAGTATTTT
J: TRBJ2-7; D: -; size: few; V: TRBV7-9; CDR3: CASSLDLAYEQYF; DNA: TGTGCCAGCAGCTTGGACTTAGCCTACGAGCAGTACTTC
J: TRBJ1-1; D: -; size: many; V: TRBV18; CDR3: CASSPDQGIDTEAFF; DNA: TGTGCCAGCTCACCGGATCAGGGGATAGACACTGAAGCTTTCTTT
J: TRBJ2-3; D: -; size: few; V: TRBV9; CDR3: CASSADFGGGTQYF; DNA: TGTGCCAGCAGCGCCGACTTCGGAGGGGGGACGCAGTATTTT